One and the same sample provided the 11 T cell receptor beta chains below, sequenced in a study of blood T cells in healthy people across ages. The use of a sample-barcoded 5' primer and a J-beta primer mix characterized a second PCR of 7 to 11 cycles. TCRdb independently ran MiXCR on the 5' RACE reads; one entry per CDR3 protein. There are 850,000 to 1,300,000 distinct CDR3 sequences in the sample; 45% occur only once, and over 15% lies in the top ten. What was sequenced was blood. Every receptor here comes from a woman aged 55-69 years in good health.

This chain links TRBV20-1 with TRBJ2-5; D is unclear. Germline V lookup: CDR1 DFQATT, CDR2 SNEGSKA (reference sequence). Trimming cost V 8 bases and J 2 bases, with 18 bases left between them. This CDR3 region has 14 residues. CDR3 nucleotide sequence: TGCAGTCCCTGGGGAAGGCGCCGTCAAGAGACCCAGTACTTC. Translating gives CSPWGRRRQETQYF.

The gene calls are TRBV27 and TRBJ1-1; perhaps TRBD1 as D (6 bases). The germline gives CDR1 MNHEY, CDR2 SMNVEV (reference sequence). Trimming removed 7 bases from V and 11 bases from J, with 20 bases in between. This CDR3 region has 13 residues. CDR3 region: CASTQPGQRNAFF. The DNA of the CDR3 is TGTGCCAGCACCCAACCCGGACAGAGGAACGCTTTCTTT.

This sequence joins TRBV9 and TRBJ2-3, with 15 bases aligning to TRBD2. With V trimmed by 0 bases and J by 2 bases, 4 bases remained unmatched. Germline V gene sequence: CDR1 SGDLS, CDR2 YYNGEE. CDR3 length: 18 residues. The CDR3 sequence: CASSVAGTSGRLTDTQYF. Written as DNA, the CDR3 is TGTGCCAGCAGCGTAGCCGGGACTAGCGGGAGGCTCACAGATACGCAGTATTTT.

With respect to this clonotype: One junction end disagrees with the germline gene, perhaps due to a read error. J is TRBJ2-1 and V is TRBV7-3, with 13 bases that match TRBD2. Germline V gene sequence: CDR1 SGHTA, CDR2 FQGTGA. The CDR3 is made up of 15 amino acids. The DNA for the CDR3 is TGTGCCAGCAGCTCCGGGACTAGCGGGACAAATGGGCAGTTCTTC. This sequence encodes CASSSGTSGTNGQFF.

Notes on this clonotype: The junction shows a germline mismatch at one end, possibly a read error. The chain links TRBV9 to TRBJ2-3, with D maybe TRBD2 (5 bases). The CDR3 extends over 18 amino acids. The germline CDR1 and CDR2 sequences are SGDLS and YYNGEE. The CDR3: CASSTKDEYASSTDTPYF. In DNA, the CDR3 is TGTGCCAGCAGCACTAAGGACGAGTACGCCTCTAGCACAGATACGCCGTATTTT.

The chain uses TRBV7-8 and TRBJ1-5, with D possibly being TRBD1 (5 bases). V lost 1 base to trimming and J lost 4 bases, with 17 bases between them. Looked up from germline, CDR1 is SGHVS and CDR2 is FQNEAQ. The CDR3 loop spans 17 amino acids. CDR3 in amino acids: CASSLGRTLSGNQPQHF. The CDR3 nucleotides read TGTGCCAGCAGCTTAGGGCGGACACTAAGTGGAAATCAGCCCCAGCATTTT.

This clonotype was observed a handful of times. This rearrangement joins TRBV5-1 to TRBJ2-5; D perhaps matches TRBD2 (5 bases). This CDR3 comprises 15 residues. Between the trimmed V and J ends, which lost 1 base and 11 bases, there was a span of 21 bases. Per the germline V gene, CDR1 is SGHRS and CDR2 is YFSETQ. CDR3 nucleotide sequence: TGCGCCAGCAGCTTGCCCCTGCCCTCCCTTGGGGAGCAGTACTTC. Its protein is CASSLPLPSLGEQYF. The full variable domain, with the rest looked up from reference TRBV5-1 and TRBJ2-5, is KAGVTQTPRYLIKTRGQQVTLSCSPISGHRSVSWYQQTPGQGLQFLFEYFSETQRNKGNFPGRFSGRQFSNSRSEMNVSTLELGDSALYLCASSLPLPSLGEQYFGPGTRLLVL.

J is TRBJ2-4 and V is TRBV6-2 or TRBV6-3; TRBD2 matches at 10 bases. The DNA end is a closer match to TRBJ2-5, so the J assignment may be wrong. Germline lookup yields CDR1 MNHEY and CDR2 SVGEGT. The CDR3 is 16 amino acids. CDR3 residues: CASSPGGAGGVETQYF. The CDR3 DNA reads as TGTGCCAGCAGCCCAGGTGGAGCGGGAGGGGTAGAGACCCAGTACTTC.

Regarding this clonotype: A much larger clone lies a single base off, so this may be a read error. The V and J genes are TRBV10-2 and TRBJ2-7, with a possible D match to TRBD2 (6 bases). This CDR3 has 16 amino acids. V was trimmed by 4 bases and J by 6 bases, leaving 22 bases between them. Germline V gene sequence: CDR1 WSHSY, CDR2 SAAADI. CDR3 coding DNA: TGCGCCAGCAGTGGGGCGGGTTGGTGGGAGGTTTTCGAGCAGTACTTC. It codes for CASSGAGWWEVFEQYF.

The chain's CDR3 is CASSLGLAGGLMGHEQFF. The CDR3 DNA is TGTGCCAGCAGTTTAGGACTAGCGGGAGGCCTAATGGGCCATGAGCAGTTCTTC. V gene TRBV6-5 combines with J gene TRBJ2-1; 14 bases match TRBD2. This CDR3 has 18 amino acids. Germline assignment: CDR1 MNHEY and CDR2 SVGAGI. The trim removed 4 bases at V and 8 bases at J, leaving 13 bases unmatched.

This rearrangement joins TRBV20-1 to TRBJ2-7, with TRBD2 matching 7 bases. V shed 1 base and J 2 bases; nucleotides not matched to a gene: 8. Germline CDR1 DFQATT, CDR2 SNEGSKA (reference sequence). The CDR3 contains 15 residues. Here the CDR3 reads CSARASGGSPYEQYF. In DNA form, the CDR3 reads TGCAGTGCTAGAGCCTCCGGGGGGTCCCCCTACGAGCAGTACTTC.